The present T cell receptor (beta chain) was sequenced within a study of T-cell memory formation after mild COVID-19. The study, taken as a whole, reports: A balance of CD4 and CD8 characterized clones contracting day 15 to 85, whereas later expanders leaned CD4+.

Trimming stripped 8 bases from V and 3 bases from J, with 14 bases between. Germline V gives CDR1 MNHEY, CDR2 SVGEGT. CDR3 length equals 13 residues. This clonotype was counted a few times. What it binds is not known. Each CDR3 protein gets one entry after TCRdb re-called the 5' RACE reads with MiXCR. Among a few hundred thousand distinct CDR3 sequences listed, about a sixth were seen once. The gene calls are TRBV6-2 or TRBV6-3 and TRBJ2-7; tentative D call: TRBD1 (5 bases). The sample taken for sequencing was PBMCs or a T cell subset sorted from them (not recorded which). The TCR originated in a man aged 18 to 29 who had mild COVID-19 (a few samples of this study predate the infection). Cell type and time point are not known. CDR3 sequence reads: CASAAGLSYEQYF. The CDR3 DNA follows: TGTGCCAGCGCGGCAGGGCTAAGCTACGAGCAGTACTTC.